This TCR beta chain was documented in a study of cytomegalovirus exposure and HLA in healthy donors. The CDR3 has 13 residues. In germline, CDR1 is SGHAT, CDR2 FQNNGV. V lost 5 bases, J lost 4 bases, and 11 bases lay in between. The PCR ran on 60 Vbeta and 13 Jbeta primers. Some clones are missing from TCRdb's copy, which holds only in-frame ones; the method was immunoSEQ multiplex PCR. This table has hundreds of thousands of clones, around 66% appearing once. The TCR was taken from a female donor in good health and CMV-seronegative. The material sequenced was PBMCs. V usage is TRBV11-2 and J usage is TRBJ1-2, with unresolved D. The CDR3 region has the DNA TGTGCCAGCAGCCAAGGCGGGATCTATGGCTACACCTTC. Amino acids: CASSQGGIYGYTF.